Included here is one T cell receptor beta chain sequence, with context. Its antigen is not known. This specimen comes from a study of cytotoxic CD8 clonotypes in ibrutinib-treated CLL. Study findings and constraints: Collection times varied between progressing and sustained-remission patients. Baseline values of clonality outstripped age-matched healthy donors and followed circulating CD8+ T-cell counts.

TCRdb's copy holds only in-frame clones and misses some; the assay was immunoSEQ multiplex PCR. This repertoire shows approximately 160,000 clones, 88% found once; its top ten account for approximately 3%. V was clipped by 1 base and J by 2 bases, with 18 bases between them. This CDR3 comprises 17 residues. The germline V gene encodes CDR1 LGHNA and CDR2 YSLEER. The specimen was PBMCs, collected at disease progression, from a patient treated with ibrutinib. The chain recombines TRBV4-3 with TRBJ2-7; D is uncertain. The TCR sequence derives from a human donor with chronic lymphocytic leukemia. In DNA form, the CDR3 reads TGCGCCAGCAGCCAAGGACTTTCTCGAGACAAGCCCTACGAGCAGTACTTC. Amino acid sequence: CASSQGLSRDKPYEQYF.